This is a list of T cell receptor beta chains from one sample in a study of shared clonotypes between healthy human individuals. Using immunoSEQ multiplex PCR, the repertoire was profiled, and TCRdb retains in-frame clones only, with some absent. Of about a million clones in the sample, roughly 80% were seen once. What was sequenced was memory CD4+ T cells sorted from blood. These receptors came from a man aged 18 to 30 in good health. Each CDR3 is given with its conserved first and last residue. Each record gives: CDR3 protein, CDR3 DNA, V gene, J gene, clone size, D gene. D genes are given only for firm matches. Some rows have no size entry. The others give once, few or many, or a class for an expanded clone.

cdr3_aa: CASTPWPNTGELFF
cdr3_nt: TGTGCCAGCACCCCGTGGCCGAACACCGGGGAGCTGTTTTTT
v_call: TRBV6-5
j_call: TRBJ2-2
clone_size: -
d_call: -

cdr3_aa: CASSPRTGGSTDTQYF
cdr3_nt: TGTGCCAGCAGCCCACGGACAGGGGGGAGCACAGATACGCAGTATTTT
v_call: TRBV9
j_call: TRBJ2-3
clone_size: -
d_call: TRBD1

cdr3_aa: CASSLGGDTGIQYF
cdr3_nt: TGCGCCAGCAGCTTGGGGGGAGATACCGGCATTCAGTACTTC
v_call: TRBV5-1
j_call: TRBJ2-4
clone_size: -
d_call: -

cdr3_aa: CASSLTEGTQYF
cdr3_nt: TGTGCCAGCAGCCTGACAGAGGGGACGCAGTATTTT
v_call: TRBV7-9
j_call: TRBJ2-3
clone_size: once
d_call: -

cdr3_aa: CASSDYSNQPQHF
cdr3_nt: TGTGCCAGCAGTGATTATAGCAATCAGCCCCAGCATTTT
v_call: TRBV6-1
j_call: TRBJ1-5
clone_size: many
d_call: -

cdr3_aa: CASSFRGFVNYEQYF
cdr3_nt: TGTGCCAGCAGCTTCAGGGGGTTTGTTAACTACGAGCAGTACTTC
v_call: TRBV5-8
j_call: TRBJ2-7
clone_size: -
d_call: TRBD1

cdr3_aa: CASSEQGAHTEAFF
cdr3_nt: TGTGCCAGCAGCGAGCAGGGGGCTCACACTGAAGCTTTCTTT
v_call: TRBV9
j_call: TRBJ1-1
clone_size: many
d_call: TRBD1

cdr3_aa: CASSRDRDTGELFF
cdr3_nt: TGTGCCAGCAGTCGGGACAGGGATACCGGGGAGCTGTTTTTT
v_call: TRBV7-9
j_call: TRBJ2-2
clone_size: once
d_call: TRBD1

cdr3_aa: CASSIGSGRRLSTDTQYF
cdr3_nt: TGTGCCAGTAGTATAGGCAGCGGGAGGCGCCTTAGCACAGATACGCAGTATTTT
v_call: TRBV19
j_call: TRBJ2-3
clone_size: once
d_call: TRBD2

cdr3_aa: CASSPGTGVPEAFF
cdr3_nt: TGCGCCAGCAGCCCTGGGACAGGGGTACCTGAAGCTTTCTTT
v_call: TRBV5-1
j_call: TRBJ1-1
clone_size: many
d_call: TRBD1

cdr3_aa: CASSFSGGRDEQYF
cdr3_nt: TGTGCCAGCAGCTTCTCCGGGGGACGAGACGAGCAGTACTTC
v_call: TRBV7-2
j_call: TRBJ2-7
clone_size: -
d_call: -

cdr3_aa: CASSEAGGANSPLHF
cdr3_nt: TGTGCCAGCAGTGAGGCAGGGGGCGCAAATTCACCCCTCCACTTT
v_call: TRBV6-1
j_call: TRBJ1-6
clone_size: few
d_call: TRBD1

cdr3_aa: CASRETGTGGEQYF
cdr3_nt: TGTGCCAGCAGGGAAACCGGGACAGGGGGCGAGCAGTACTTC
v_call: TRBV2
j_call: TRBJ2-7
clone_size: -
d_call: TRBD1

cdr3_aa: CASSHSDNNSPLHF
cdr3_nt: TGTGCCAGCAGCCACAGCGATAATAATTCACCCCTCCACTTT
v_call: TRBV6-6
j_call: TRBJ1-6
clone_size: -
d_call: -

cdr3_aa: CASSLENHEQYF
cdr3_nt: TGTGCCAGCAGCTTAGAAAACCACGAGCAGTACTTC
v_call: TRBV7-2
j_call: TRBJ2-7
clone_size: -
d_call: -

cdr3_aa: CASSSLGEQTDTQYF
cdr3_nt: TGTGCCAGCAGCTCCCTAGGGGAGCAGACAGATACGCAGTATTTT
v_call: TRBV5-6
j_call: TRBJ2-3
clone_size: -
d_call: -

cdr3_aa: CATAGQVRETQYF
cdr3_nt: TGTGCCACCGCGGGACAGGTTAGGGAGACCCAGTACTTC
v_call: TRBV2
j_call: TRBJ2-5
clone_size: -
d_call: TRBD1

cdr3_aa: CASNARTGKATEAFF
cdr3_nt: TGTGCCAGCAACGCTCGAACAGGGAAGGCAACTGAAGCTTTCTTT
v_call: TRBV5-4
j_call: TRBJ1-1
clone_size: -
d_call: -

cdr3_aa: CASSSLTGELFF
cdr3_nt: TGCGCCAGCAGCTCACTCACCGGGGAGCTGTTTTTT
v_call: TRBV5-1
j_call: TRBJ2-2
clone_size: -
d_call: -

cdr3_aa: CASSLKTSGEQFF
cdr3_nt: TGTGCCAGCAGCCTGAAGACTAGCGGTGAGCAGTTCTTC
v_call: TRBV14
j_call: TRBJ2-1
clone_size: -
d_call: TRBD2

cdr3_aa: CASSPDGRGSSYNSPLHF
cdr3_nt: TGTGCCAGCAGCCCAGACGGGCGGGGGAGCTCCTATAATTCACCCCTCCACTTT
v_call: TRBV7-9
j_call: TRBJ1-6
clone_size: -
d_call: -

cdr3_aa: CASSIGDRVPAEAFF
cdr3_nt: TGTGCCAGTAGTATTGGGGACAGGGTCCCCGCTGAAGCTTTCTTT
v_call: TRBV19
j_call: TRBJ1-1
clone_size: -
d_call: TRBD1

cdr3_aa: CAIRGTMNTGELFF
cdr3_nt: TGTGCCATCAGAGGGACTATGAACACCGGGGAGCTGTTTTTT
v_call: TRBV10-3
j_call: TRBJ2-2
clone_size: -
d_call: TRBD2

cdr3_aa: CASSLSATSSYEQYF
cdr3_nt: TGTGCCAGCAGCCTATCGGCGACTAGCTCCTACGAGCAGTACTTC
v_call: TRBV5-5
j_call: TRBJ2-7
clone_size: once
d_call: -

cdr3_aa: CASSTRTRGMSYTF
cdr3_nt: TGTGCCAGCAGTACCCGGACCAGGGGCATGAGCTACACCTTC
v_call: TRBV6-5
j_call: TRBJ1-2
clone_size: -
d_call: -

cdr3_aa: CASSPGLAGVLNPSTDTQYF
cdr3_nt: TGTGCCAGCTCACCGGGACTAGCGGGAGTCTTAAACCCTAGCACAGATACGCAGTATTTT
v_call: TRBV18
j_call: TRBJ2-3
clone_size: -
d_call: TRBD2